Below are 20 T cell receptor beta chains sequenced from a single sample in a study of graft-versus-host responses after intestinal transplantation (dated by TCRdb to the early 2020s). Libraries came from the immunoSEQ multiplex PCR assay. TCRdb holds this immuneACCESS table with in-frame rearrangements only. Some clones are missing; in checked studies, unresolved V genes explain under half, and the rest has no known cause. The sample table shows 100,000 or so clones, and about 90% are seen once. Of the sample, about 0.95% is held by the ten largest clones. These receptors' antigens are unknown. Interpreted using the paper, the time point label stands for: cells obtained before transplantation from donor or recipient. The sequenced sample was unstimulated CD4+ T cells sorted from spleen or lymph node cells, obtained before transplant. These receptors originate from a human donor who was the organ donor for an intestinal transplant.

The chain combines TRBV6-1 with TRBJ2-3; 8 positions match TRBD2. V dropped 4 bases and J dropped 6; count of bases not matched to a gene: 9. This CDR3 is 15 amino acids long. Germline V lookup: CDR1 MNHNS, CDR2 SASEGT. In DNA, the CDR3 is TGTGCCAGCAGTGTTCGGGGGGGCAATTCGGATACGCAGTATTTT. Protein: CASSVRGGNSDTQYF.

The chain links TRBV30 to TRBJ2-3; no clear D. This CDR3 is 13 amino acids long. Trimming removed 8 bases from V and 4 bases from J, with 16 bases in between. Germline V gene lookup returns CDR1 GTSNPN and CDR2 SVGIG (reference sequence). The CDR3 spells CARDGARADTQYF. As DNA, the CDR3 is TGTGCCCGAGACGGAGCGAGAGCAGATACGCAGTATTTT.

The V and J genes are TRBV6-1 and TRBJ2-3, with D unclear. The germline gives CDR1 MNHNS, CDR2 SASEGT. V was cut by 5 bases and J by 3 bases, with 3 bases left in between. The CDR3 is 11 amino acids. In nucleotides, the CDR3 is TGTGCCAGCAGTCAAACAGATACGCAGTATTTT. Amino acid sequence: CASSQTDTQYF.

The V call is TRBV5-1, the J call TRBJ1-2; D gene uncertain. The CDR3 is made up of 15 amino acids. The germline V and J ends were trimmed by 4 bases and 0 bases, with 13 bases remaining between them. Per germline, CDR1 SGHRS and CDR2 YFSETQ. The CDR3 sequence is CASSLGSLPNYGYTF. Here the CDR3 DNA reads TGCGCCAGCAGCCTTGGGTCCCTCCCTAACTATGGCTACACCTTC.

As DNA, the CDR3 is TGTGCCAGCAGCCCGGCGGGCCGGATCCAAGAGACCCAGTACTTC. It encodes CASSPAGRIQETQYF. The chain employs TRBV5-4 and TRBJ2-5; TRBD2 is a possible D gene (5 bases). CDR1 and CDR2 from the germline V gene are SGHNT and YYREEE (reference sequence). The CDR3 sequence is 15 residues long. Trimming stripped 4 bases from V and 1 base from J, with 14 bases between.

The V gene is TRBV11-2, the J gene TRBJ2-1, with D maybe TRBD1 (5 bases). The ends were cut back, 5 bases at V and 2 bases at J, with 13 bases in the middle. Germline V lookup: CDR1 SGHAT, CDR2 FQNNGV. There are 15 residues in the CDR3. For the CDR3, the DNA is TGTGCCAGCAGCGAGGACACCAGAACCTACAATGAGCAGTTCTTC. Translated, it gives CASSEDTRTYNEQFF.

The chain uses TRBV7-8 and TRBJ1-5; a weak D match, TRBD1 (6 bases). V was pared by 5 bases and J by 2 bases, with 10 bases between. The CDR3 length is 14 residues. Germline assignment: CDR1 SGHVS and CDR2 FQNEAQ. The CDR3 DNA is TGTGCCAGCAGCATACAGGGTGGCAATCAGCCCCAGCATTTT. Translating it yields CASSIQGGNQPQHF.

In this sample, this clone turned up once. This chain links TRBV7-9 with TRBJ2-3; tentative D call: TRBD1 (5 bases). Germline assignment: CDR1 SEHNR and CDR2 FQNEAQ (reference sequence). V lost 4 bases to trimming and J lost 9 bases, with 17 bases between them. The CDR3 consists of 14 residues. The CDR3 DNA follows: TGTGCCAGCAGCTCATCCTCAGTAGGGGTGACGCAGTATTTT. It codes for CASSSSSVGVTQYF.

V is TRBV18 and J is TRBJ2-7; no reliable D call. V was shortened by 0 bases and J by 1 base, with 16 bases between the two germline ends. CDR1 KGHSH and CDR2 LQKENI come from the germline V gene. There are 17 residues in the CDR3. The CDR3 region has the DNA TGTGCCAGCTCACCACCGTCGCGGCTAGAGAAGTCCTACGAGCAGTACTTC. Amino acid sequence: CASSPPSRLEKSYEQYF.

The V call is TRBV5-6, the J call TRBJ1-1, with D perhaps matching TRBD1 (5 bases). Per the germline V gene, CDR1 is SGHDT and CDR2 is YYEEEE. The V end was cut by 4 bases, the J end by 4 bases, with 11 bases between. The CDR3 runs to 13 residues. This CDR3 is CASSMGEFTEAFF. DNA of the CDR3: TGTGCCAGCAGCATGGGGGAGTTCACTGAAGCTTTCTTT.

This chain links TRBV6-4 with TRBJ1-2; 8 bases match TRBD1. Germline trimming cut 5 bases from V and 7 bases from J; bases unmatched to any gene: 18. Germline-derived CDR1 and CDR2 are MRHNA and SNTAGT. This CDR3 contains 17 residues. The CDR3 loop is CASSPGFGGQGVSGYTF. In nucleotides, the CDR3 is TGTGCCAGCAGTCCGGGTTTTGGAGGACAGGGCGTTAGTGGCTACACCTTC.

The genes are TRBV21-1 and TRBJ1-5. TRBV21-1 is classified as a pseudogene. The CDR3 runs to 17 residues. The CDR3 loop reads CASSLGRGRLGRQPQHF. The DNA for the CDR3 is TGTGCCAGCAGCCTCGGACGGGGGCGTCTGGGAAGGCAGCCCCAGCATTTT.

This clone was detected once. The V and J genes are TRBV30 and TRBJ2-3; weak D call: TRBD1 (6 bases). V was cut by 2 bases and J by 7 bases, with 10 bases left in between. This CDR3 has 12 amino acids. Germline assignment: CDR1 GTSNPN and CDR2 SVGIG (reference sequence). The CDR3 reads CAWSPRGNTQYF. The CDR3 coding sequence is TGTGCCTGGAGTCCAAGGGGGAATACGCAGTATTTT. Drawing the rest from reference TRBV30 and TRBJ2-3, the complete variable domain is SQTIHQWPATLVQPVGSPLSLECTVEGTSNPNLYWYRQAAGRGLQLLFYSVGIGQISSEVPQNLSASRPQDRQFILSSKKLLLSDSGFYLCAWSPRGNTQYFGPGTRLTVL.

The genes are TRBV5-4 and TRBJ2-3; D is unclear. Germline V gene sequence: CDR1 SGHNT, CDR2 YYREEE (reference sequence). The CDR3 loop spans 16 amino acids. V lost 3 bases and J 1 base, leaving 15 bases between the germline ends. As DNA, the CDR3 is TGTGCCAGCAGCTCTCACGGGCTCCTAGGCACAGATACGCAGTATTTT. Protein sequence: CASSSHGLLGTDTQYF.

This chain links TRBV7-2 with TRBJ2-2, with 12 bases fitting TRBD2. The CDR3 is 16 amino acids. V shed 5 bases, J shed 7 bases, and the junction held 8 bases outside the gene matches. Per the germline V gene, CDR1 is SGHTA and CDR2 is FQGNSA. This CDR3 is CASSKKTSGGFGELFF. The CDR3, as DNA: TGTGCCAGCAGCAAAAAAACTAGCGGGGGGTTCGGGGAGCTGTTTTTT.

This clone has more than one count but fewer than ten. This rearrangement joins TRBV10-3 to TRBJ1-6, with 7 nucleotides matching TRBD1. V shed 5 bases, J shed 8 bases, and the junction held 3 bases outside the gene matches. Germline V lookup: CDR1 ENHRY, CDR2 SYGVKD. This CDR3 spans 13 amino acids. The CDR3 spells CAISQGGDSPLHF. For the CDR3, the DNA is TGTGCCATCAGTCAGGGGGGCGATTCACCCCTCCACTTT.

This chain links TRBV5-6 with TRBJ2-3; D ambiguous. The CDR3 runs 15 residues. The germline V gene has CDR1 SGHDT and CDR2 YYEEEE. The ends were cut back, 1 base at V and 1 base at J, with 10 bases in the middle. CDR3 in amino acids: CASSLTDGGTDTQYF. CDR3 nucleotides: TGTGCCAGCAGCTTGACTGATGGGGGCACAGATACGCAGTATTTT.

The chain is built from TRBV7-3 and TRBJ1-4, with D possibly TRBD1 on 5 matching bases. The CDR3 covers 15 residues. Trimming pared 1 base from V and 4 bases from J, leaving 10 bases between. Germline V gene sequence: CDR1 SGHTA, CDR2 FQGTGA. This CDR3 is CASSLRQGLNEKLFF. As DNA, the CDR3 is TGTGCCAGCAGCTTAAGGCAGGGCCTTAATGAAAAACTGTTTTTT.

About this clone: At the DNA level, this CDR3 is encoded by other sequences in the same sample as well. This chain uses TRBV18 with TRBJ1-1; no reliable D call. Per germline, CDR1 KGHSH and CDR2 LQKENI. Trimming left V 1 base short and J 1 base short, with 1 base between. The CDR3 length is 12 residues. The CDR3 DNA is TGTGCCAGCTCACCACAGAACACTGAAGCTTTCTTT. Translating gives CASSPQNTEAFF.

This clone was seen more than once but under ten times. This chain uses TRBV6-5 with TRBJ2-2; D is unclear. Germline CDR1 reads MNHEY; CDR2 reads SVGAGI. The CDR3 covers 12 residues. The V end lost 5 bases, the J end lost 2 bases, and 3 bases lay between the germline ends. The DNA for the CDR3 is TGTGCCAGCAGTCGTAACACCGGGGAGCTGTTTTTT. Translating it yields CASSRNTGELFF.